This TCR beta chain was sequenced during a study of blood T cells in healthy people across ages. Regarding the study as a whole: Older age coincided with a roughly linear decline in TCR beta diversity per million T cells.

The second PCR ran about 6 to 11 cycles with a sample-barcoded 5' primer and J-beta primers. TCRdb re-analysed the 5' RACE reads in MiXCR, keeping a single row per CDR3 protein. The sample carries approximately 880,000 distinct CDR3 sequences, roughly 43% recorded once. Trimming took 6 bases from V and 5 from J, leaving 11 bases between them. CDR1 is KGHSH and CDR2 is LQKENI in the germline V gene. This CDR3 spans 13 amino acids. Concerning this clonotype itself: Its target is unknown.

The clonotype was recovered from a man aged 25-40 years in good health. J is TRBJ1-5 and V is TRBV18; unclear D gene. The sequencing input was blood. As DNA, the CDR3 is TGTGCCAGCTCCCCCGGGCAGGATCAGCCCCAGCATTTT. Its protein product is CASSPGQDQPQHF.